The rows below give T cell receptor beta chains drawn from one sample of a study of blood T cell repertoires in COVID-19. The method was immunoSEQ multiplex PCR; TCRdb's version includes in-frame clones alone and lacks a portion of them. In the table there are about 240,000 clones, about four fifths of which are singletons. The sample comprised peripheral blood. The receptor set was obtained from a woman at least 80 years old with acute or convalescent COVID-19. The CDR3 runs from the conserved cysteine through the conserved F or W. The D gene is left open where the match is weak. Expanded clones are given a class, and other clones once, few, many or no size at all.

-	TRBV3-1/TRBV3-2	TRBJ2-7	-	CASSLRGQILYEQYF	TGTGCCAGCAGCCTGCGGGGACAGATACTCTACGAGCAGTACTTC
-	TRBV11-2	TRBJ2-5	once	CASSLVRSGTQYF	TGTGCCAGCTCCCTGGTCCGGTCCGGGACCCAGTACTTC
-	TRBV5-6	TRBJ1-6	-	CASRSGRTDRSPLHF	TGTGCCAGCAGATCTGGACGGACTGATCGGTCACCCCTCCACTTT
-	TRBV5-1	TRBJ1-1	-	CASSLRSGVNTEAFF	TGCGCCAGCAGCTTGCGGTCAGGGGTGAACACTGAAGCTTTCTTT
TRBD2	TRBV3-1/TRBV3-2	TRBJ2-1	-	CASSRPPGLAGYNEQFF	TGTGCCAGCAGCCGGCCGCCGGGACTAGCGGGTTACAATGAGCAGTTCTTC
-	TRBV6-6	TRBJ1-2	-	CASSYSAGVAGGYTF	TGTGCCAGCAGTTATTCCGCGGGGGTGGCGGGTGGCTACACCTTC
TRBD2	TRBV28	TRBJ2-7	-	CASTSTWGGFLEQYF	TGTGCCAGCACCTCCACTTGGGGAGGGTTTCTCGAGCAGTACTTC
TRBD1	TRBV18	TRBJ2-2	few	CASSRSKGQSFGELFF	TGTGCCAGCTCACGTTCTAAGGGACAGTCATTCGGGGAGCTGTTTTTT
-	TRBV7-9	TRBJ2-3	few	CASGLGGLEDTQYF	TGTGCCAGCGGCCTAGGGGGGCTTGAAGATACGCAGTATTTT
TRBD1	TRBV2	TRBJ1-2	once	CASSVGGRGVYGYTF	TGTGCCAGCAGTGTGGGCGGCAGGGGGGTCTATGGCTACACCTTC
-	TRBV10-3	TRBJ2-2	-	CAISESWQGNTGELFF	TGTGCCATCAGTGAGTCTTGGCAGGGGAACACCGGGGAGCTGTTTTTT
TRBD1	TRBV7-3	TRBJ2-1	-	CASSRGQSGSYNEQFF	TGTGCCAGCAGCCGGGGACAGTCAGGCTCCTACAATGAGCAGTTCTTC
TRBD1	TRBV5-1	TRBJ2-5	once	CASSLGTGYETQYF	TGCGCCAGCAGCTTGGGGACAGGGTACGAGACCCAGTACTTC
TRBD2	TRBV10-3	TRBJ2-2	-	CAISEMRGAVGELFF	TGTGCCATCAGTGAGATGCGGGGGGCGGTCGGGGAGCTGTTTTTT
-	TRBV4-1	TRBJ2-3	-	CASSQVMTASTDTQYF	TGCGCCAGCAGCCAAGTTATGACAGCCAGCACAGATACGCAGTATTTT
-	TRBV9	TRBJ1-1	-	CASSVDPGYEAFF	TGTGCCAGCAGCGTAGATCCGGGTTATGAAGCTTTCTTT
TRBD1	TRBV11-2	TRBJ1-3	-	CASSLKGADGNTIYF	TGTGCCAGCAGCTTAAAGGGGGCAGACGGAAACACCATATATTTT
-	TRBV3-1/TRBV3-2	TRBJ2-1	once	CASSQEHNYNEQFF	TGTGCCAGCAGCCAAGAACACAACTACAATGAGCAGTTCTTC
-	TRBV6-1	TRBJ2-1	-	CASSEPGGRQFF	TGTGCCAGCAGTGAGCCCGGTGGGCGGCAGTTCTTC
-	TRBV25-1	TRBJ2-3	once	CASSGGGRGLTDTQYF	TGTGCCAGCAGTGGGGGAGGGCGGGGGCTCACAGATACGCAGTATTTT
TRBD1	TRBV3-1/TRBV3-2	TRBJ1-4	-	CASSPTGGGEKLFF	TGTGCCAGCAGCCCGACAGGGGGAGGTGAAAAACTGTTTTTT
-	TRBV28	TRBJ1-4	-	CASSSTRPGATNEKLFF	TGTGCCAGCAGTTCTACCCGGCCGGGAGCAACTAATGAAAAACTGTTTTTT
TRBD1	TRBV11-2	TRBJ1-6	-	CASSSGTGANSPLHF	TGTGCCAGCAGCTCGGGGACAGGGGCGAATTCACCCCTCCACTTT
-	TRBV28	TRBJ2-1	-	CASSFTGQYTSYNEQFF	TGTGCCAGCAGTTTCACCGGACAGTACACTTCCTACAATGAGCAGTTCTTC